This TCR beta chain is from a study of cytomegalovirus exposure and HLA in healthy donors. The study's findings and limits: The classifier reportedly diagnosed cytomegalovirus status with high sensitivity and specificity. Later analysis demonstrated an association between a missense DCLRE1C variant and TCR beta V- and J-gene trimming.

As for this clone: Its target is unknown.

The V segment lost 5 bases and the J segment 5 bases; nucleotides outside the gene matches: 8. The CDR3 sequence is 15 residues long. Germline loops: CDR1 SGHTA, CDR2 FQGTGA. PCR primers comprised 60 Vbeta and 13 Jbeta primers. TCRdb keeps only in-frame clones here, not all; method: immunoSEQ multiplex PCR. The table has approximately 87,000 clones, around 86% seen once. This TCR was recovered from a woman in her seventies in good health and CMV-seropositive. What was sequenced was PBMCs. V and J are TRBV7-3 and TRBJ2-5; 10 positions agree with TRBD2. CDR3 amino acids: CASSRTSGGAETQYF. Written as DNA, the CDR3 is TGTGCCAGCAGCCGGACTAGCGGAGGAGCTGAGACCCAGTACTTC.